What follows describes a single T cell receptor beta chain. Its antigen is undetermined. Recently diagnosed hyperthyroidism of less than 2 months' duration affected patients aged 18 to 65. Clinical symptoms, serum thyroxine and TRAb, thyroid ultrasound and orbital computed tomography together formed the diagnostic basis. This entry belongs to a study of T cells in Graves' hyperthyroidism and ophthalmopathy. Study outcomes and limitations: The model made its ophthalmopathy prediction, and onset followed a median approximately 7 months later. Within blood appeared most thyroid clonotypes that had expanded above 0.001.

The CDR3 has 15 amino acids. Losses at the gene ends were 4 bases for V and 5 bases for J; bases not matched to a gene: 9. CDR1 SGHTA and CDR2 FQGNSA come from the germline V gene. The investigators amplified TCR beta CDR3 regions from RNA transcripts. When the TCR CDR3 underwent first-round RT-PCR, the HTBI primer set was used. TCRdb used MiXCR to reprocess the multiplex PCR reads, holding one entry per CDR3 protein. The table has fewer than 750,000 distinct CDR3 sequences, under 60% seen once. The receptor was isolated from a woman younger than 30 with Graves' hyperthyroidism. The chain couples TRBV7-2 to TRBJ2-5; the match to TRBD2 covers 8 bases. Sequenced material: peripheral blood or thyroid tissue (not recorded which). CDR3 in DNA: TGTGCCAGCAGCTCTGGGACTAGGCTCCATGAGACCCAGTACTTC. This gives the protein CASSSGTRLHETQYF.